The entry below describes one T cell receptor beta chain. No antigen is known for it. The data were taken from a study of T cells after yellow fever vaccination. Study-level background: It was SMART-Seq v4 Ultra Low Input that prepared the fractions with low cell numbers.

The CDR3 sequence is 14 residues long. The V and J ends lost 5 bases and 4 bases respectively, with 14 bases between them. As TCR cDNA was made by 5'RACE template switching, a universal primer site and UMIs were added. In TCRdb, the 5' RACE reads were re-called with MiXCR into one record per CDR3 protein. The profile shows around 310,000 distinct CDR3 sequences, 4% to 5.5% of them singletons. Points from the study as a whole: Abundant clonotypes from the bulk population could contaminate FACS-sorted repertoires. Of the clonotypes, a small share occurred in both CD4 and CD8 compartments.

The starting material was PBMCs, obtained 15 days after the yellow fever booster vaccination. The origin of this receptor is a man younger than 35 who received the YFV17D yellow fever vaccine. V gene TRBV12-3 or TRBV12-4 combines with J gene TRBJ2-5; D not certain. The CDR3 is CASSRLSSRETQYF. The CDR3 coding sequence is TGTGCCAGCAGTCGACTCTCATCTAGAGAGACCCAGTACTTC.